The TCR beta chain described here comes from a study of control samples from healthy donors and cancer patients. CDR3 length: 13 residues. Germline lookup yields CDR1 SGHTA and CDR2 FQGNSA. V was cut by 5 bases and J by 7 bases, with 12 bases left in between. Sequencing used immunoSEQ multiplex PCR; TCRdb keeps in-frame clones, though not all of them. The sample contains some 49,000 clones, roughly 85% of which appear only once. The sequence was collected from a woman in her 50s with lung cancer. The sequencing input was PBMCs. The chain joins TRBV7-2 to TRBJ2-4, with D possibly matching TRBD1 (6 bases). The CDR3 here is CASSLRDNNIQYF. CDR3 sequence (DNA): TGTGCCAGCAGCCTCCGGGACAACAACATTCAGTACTTC.